The clone carrying this TCR beta chain was seen repeatedly, ten times or more. Germline-derived CDR1 and CDR2 are MNHEY and SVGAGI. Trimming took 0 bases from V and 3 from J, leaving 14 bases between them. The CDR3 sequence is 16 residues long. The data derive from a study of T cell repertoires in cytomegalovirus infection. TCRdb reanalysed the reads using MiXCR and keeps one entry per CDR3 protein. Of nearly 550,000 distinct CDR3 sequences listed, approximately 15% are singletons. The rearrangement links TRBV6-5 to TRBJ1-1; D ambiguous. Sequenced sample: CD8+ T cells from PBMCs. The receptor was derived from a human donor in good health (CMV status not recorded). Some clones in this sample may be carry-over from other donors' samples. CDR3 sequence reads: CASSYSNRPQDTEAFF. CDR3 bases: TGTGCCAGCAGTTACTCGAATCGTCCCCAGGACACTGAAGCTTTCTTT.